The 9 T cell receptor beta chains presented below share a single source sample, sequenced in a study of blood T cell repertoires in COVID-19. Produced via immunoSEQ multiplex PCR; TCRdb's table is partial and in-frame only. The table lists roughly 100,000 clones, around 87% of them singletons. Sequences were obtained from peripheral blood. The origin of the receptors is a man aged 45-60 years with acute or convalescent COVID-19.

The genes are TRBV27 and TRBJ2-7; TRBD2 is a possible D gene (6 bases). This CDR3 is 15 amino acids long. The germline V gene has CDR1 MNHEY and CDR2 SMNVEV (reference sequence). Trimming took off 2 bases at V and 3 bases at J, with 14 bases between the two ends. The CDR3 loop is CASSLRDSPVYEQYF. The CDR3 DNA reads TGTGCCAGCAGTTTAAGGGACTCCCCAGTCTACGAGCAGTACTTC.

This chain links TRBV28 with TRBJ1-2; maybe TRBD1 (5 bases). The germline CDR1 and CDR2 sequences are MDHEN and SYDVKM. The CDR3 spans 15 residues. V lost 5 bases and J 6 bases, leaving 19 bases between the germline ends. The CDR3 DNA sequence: TGTGCCAGCAGTAATCTAGGGGTAGGGCCGCATGGCTACACCTTC. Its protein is CASSNLGVGPHGYTF.

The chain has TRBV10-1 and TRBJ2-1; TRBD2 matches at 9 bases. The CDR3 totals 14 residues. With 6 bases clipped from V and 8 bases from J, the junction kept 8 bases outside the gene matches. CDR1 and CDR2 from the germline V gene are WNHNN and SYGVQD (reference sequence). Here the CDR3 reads CASRAGGPTDEQFF. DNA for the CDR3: TGCGCCAGCAGGGCGGGAGGGCCGACGGATGAGCAGTTCTTC.

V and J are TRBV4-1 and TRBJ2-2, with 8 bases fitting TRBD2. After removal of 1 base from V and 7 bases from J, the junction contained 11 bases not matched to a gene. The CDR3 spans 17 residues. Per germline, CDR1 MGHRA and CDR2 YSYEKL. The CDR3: CASSQGYGRAQDGELFF. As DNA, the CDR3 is TGCGCCAGCAGCCAAGGTTACGGGAGGGCCCAAGACGGGGAGCTGTTTTTT.

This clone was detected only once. In nucleotides, the CDR3 is TGTGCCAGCAGTGGGCTAGCGGCAGATACGCAGTATTTT. This gives the protein CASSGLAADTQYF. This rearrangement joins TRBV13 to TRBJ2-3; TRBD2 aligns across 7 bases. Germline loops: CDR1 PRHDT, CDR2 FYEKMQ (reference sequence). The ends lost 6 bases at V and 4 bases at J; junction bases unmatched: 4. The CDR3 consists of 13 residues.

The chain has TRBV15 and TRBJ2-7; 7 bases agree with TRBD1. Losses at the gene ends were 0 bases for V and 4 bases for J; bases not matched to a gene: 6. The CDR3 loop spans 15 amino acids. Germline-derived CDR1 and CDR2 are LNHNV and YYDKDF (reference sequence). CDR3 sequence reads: CATSRDKDRTYEQYF. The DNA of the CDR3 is TGTGCCACCAGCAGAGATAAGGACAGGACGTACGAGCAGTACTTC.

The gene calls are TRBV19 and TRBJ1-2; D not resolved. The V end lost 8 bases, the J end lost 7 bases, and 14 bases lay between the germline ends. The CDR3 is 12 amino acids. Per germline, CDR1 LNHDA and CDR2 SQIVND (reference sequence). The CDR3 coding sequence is TGTGCCAGTGGCGACTTAGGACTTGGCTACACCTTC. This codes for CASGDLGLGYTF.

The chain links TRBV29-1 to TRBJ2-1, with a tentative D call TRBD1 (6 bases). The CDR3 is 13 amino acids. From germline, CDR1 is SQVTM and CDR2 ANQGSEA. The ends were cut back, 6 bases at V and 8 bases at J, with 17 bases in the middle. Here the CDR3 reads CSVAGVSGHEQFF. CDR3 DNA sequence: TGCAGCGTCGCAGGGGTCTCCGGCCATGAGCAGTTCTTC.

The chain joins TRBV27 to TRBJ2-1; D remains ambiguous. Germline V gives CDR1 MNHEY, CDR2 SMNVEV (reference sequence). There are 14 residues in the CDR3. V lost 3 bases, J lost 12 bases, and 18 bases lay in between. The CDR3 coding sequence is TGTGCCAGCAGTTTCCCTGGTCCCCTCACGGTGCAGTTCTTC. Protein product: CASSFPGPLTVQFF.